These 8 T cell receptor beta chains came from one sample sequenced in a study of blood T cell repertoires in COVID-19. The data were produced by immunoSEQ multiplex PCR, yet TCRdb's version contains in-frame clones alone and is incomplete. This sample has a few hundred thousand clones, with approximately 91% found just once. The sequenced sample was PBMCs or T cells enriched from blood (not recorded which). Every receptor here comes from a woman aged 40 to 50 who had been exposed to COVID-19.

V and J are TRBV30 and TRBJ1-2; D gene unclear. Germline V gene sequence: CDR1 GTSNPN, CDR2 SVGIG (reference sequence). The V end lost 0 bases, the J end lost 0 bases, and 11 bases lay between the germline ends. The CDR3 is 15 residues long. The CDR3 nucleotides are TGTGCCTGGAGTGTACGGCAGGCCGCTAACTATGGCTACACCTTC. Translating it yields CAWSVRQAANYGYTF.

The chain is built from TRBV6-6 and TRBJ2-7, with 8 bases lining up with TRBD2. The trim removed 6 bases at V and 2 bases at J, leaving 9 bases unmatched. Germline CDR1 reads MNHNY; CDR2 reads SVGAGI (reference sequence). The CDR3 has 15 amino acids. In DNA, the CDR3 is TGTGCCAGCAGACAATCAGCGGGAGTCGCCTACGAGCAGTACTTC. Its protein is CASRQSAGVAYEQYF.

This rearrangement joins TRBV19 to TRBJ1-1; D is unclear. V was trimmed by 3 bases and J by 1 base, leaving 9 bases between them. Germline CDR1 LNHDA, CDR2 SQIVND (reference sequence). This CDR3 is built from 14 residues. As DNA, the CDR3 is TGTGCCAGTAGTATGTGGCTCAGGAACACTGAAGCTTTCTTT. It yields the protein CASSMWLRNTEAFF.

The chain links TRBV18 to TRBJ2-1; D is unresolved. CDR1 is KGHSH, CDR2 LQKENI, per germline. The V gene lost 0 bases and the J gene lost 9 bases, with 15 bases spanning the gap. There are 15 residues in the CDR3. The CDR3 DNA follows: TGTGCCAGCTCACCACCGTCCAGGCTCTCGGCTGAGCAGTTCTTC. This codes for CASSPPSRLSAEQFF.

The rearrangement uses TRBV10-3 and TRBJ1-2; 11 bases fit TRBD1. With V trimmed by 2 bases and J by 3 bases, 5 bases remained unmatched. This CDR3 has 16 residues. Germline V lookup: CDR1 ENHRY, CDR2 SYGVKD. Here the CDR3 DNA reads TGTGCCATCAGTGAGCGCGGGACAGGGGGTTACTATGGCTACACCTTC. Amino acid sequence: CAISERGTGGYYGYTF.

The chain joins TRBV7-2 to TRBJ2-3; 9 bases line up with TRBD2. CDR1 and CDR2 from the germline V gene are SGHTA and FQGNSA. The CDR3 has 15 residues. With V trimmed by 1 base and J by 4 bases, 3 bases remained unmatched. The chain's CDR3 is CASSLGGGGADTQYF. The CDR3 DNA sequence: TGTGCCAGCAGCTTAGGGGGCGGGGGGGCAGATACGCAGTATTTT. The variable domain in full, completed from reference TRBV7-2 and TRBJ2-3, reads GAGVSQSPSNKVTEKGKDVELRCDPISGHTALYWYRQSLGQGLEFLIYFQGNSAPDKSGLPSDRFSAERTGGSVSTLTIQRTQQEDSAVYLCASSLGGGGADTQYFGPGTRLTVL.

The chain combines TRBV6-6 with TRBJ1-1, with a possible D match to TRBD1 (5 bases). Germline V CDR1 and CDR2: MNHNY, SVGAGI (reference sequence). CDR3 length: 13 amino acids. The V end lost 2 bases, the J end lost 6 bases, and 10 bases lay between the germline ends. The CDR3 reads CASSYVQGAEAFF. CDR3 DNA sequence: TGTGCCAGCAGTTACGTGCAGGGCGCTGAAGCTTTCTTT.

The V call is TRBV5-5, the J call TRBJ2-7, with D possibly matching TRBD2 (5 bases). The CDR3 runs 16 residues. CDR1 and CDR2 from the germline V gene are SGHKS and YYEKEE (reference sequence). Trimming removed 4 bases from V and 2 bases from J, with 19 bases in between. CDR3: CASSPAYGRATYEQYF. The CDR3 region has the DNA TGTGCCAGCAGCCCTGCCTATGGGCGGGCTACCTACGAGCAGTACTTC.